These T cell receptor beta chains were read from a single sample in a study of tumor-infiltrating lymphocytes in primary liver carcinoma. TCRdb passed the multiplex PCR reads through MiXCR, listing each CDR3 protein once. The sample records tens of thousands of distinct CDR3 sequences, 75% to 85% being singletons. Source material: liver tumor tissue from sampling region 5. These TCRs come from a man aged 35 to 55 with primary liver carcinoma and hepatitis B virus infection. Both conserved end residues are part of each CDR3. Fields, in order: J gene, clone size, V gene, D gene, CDR3 protein, CDR3 DNA. The D gene is left open where the match is weak. The size field is filled for only some rows; it gives once, few, many or a size class.

TRBJ2-2 NA TRBV4-3 NA CTSSQNPEGDPGELFF TGCACCAGCAGCCAAAACCCAGAAGGAGACCCCGGTGAGCTGTTTTTT
TRBJ1-1 NA TRBV10-3 NA CAIKAGENADAFF TGTGCCATCAAGGCAGGGGAGAACGCTGATGCCTTCTTT
TRBJ2-2 NA TRBV11-2 NA CAISPDYWAGELFF TGCGCTATCAGCCCGGACTATTGGGCCGGGGAGCTGTTTTTT
TRBJ2-3 few TRBV11-2 TRBD1 CASGVLQGSAGTQYF TGTGCCAGCGGCGTATTACAGGGGAGCGCAGGTACGCAGTATTTT
TRBJ2-5 many TRBV11-2 NA CASNLDFLETQYF TGTGCCAGCAATTTAGATTTTCTGGAGACCCAGTACTTC
TRBJ1-1 NA TRBV11-2 NA CASSLKRDTVAFF TGTGCCAGCAGCTTAAAGAGGGATACTGTAGCTTTCTTT
TRBJ2-3 NA TRBV10-1 NA CASSDLGLGTDTQCF TGCGCCAGCAGTGATCTGGGACTTGGCACAGATACGCAGTGTTTT
TRBJ1-2 NA TRBV12-3/TRBV12-4 NA CASNLGRGANYVYTF TGTGCCAGCAACCTCGGACGGGGGGCAAACTATGTCTACACCTTC
TRBJ1-1 NA TRBV12-3/TRBV12-4 NA CTCSLLPEGTEAFF TGTACCTGCAGTTTACTGCCAGAGGGCACTGAAGCTTTCTTT
TRBJ2-1 NA TRBV5-5 NA CASSLVPGRYNEWFF TGTGCTAGCAGCTTGGTTCCCGGACGGTACAATGAGTGGTTCTTC
TRBJ2-1 NA TRBV28 TRBD1 CASKTGLGQYNEKFF TGTGCCAGTAAGACAGGGTTGGGTCAGTACAATGAGAAGTTCTTC
TRBJ2-7 NA TRBV14 NA CASSQEDRVRSYEQYF TGTGCCAGTAGCCAGGAGGATCGGGTAAGGTCCTACGAGCAGTACTTC
TRBJ2-7 many TRBV28 NA CASTIGGELYEQYF TGTGCCAGCACAATAGGGGGAGAACTCTACGAGCAGTACTTC
TRBJ2-1 NA TRBV28 TRBD2 CASSPDPLTSVRPDEQSF TGTGCCAGCAGTCCCGATCCGCTGACTAGCGTGAGACCGGATGAGCAGTCCTTC
TRBJ1-1 few TRBV28 TRBD1 CASSSGGGEDTEAFF TGTGCCAGCAGTTCAGGGGGGGGGGAAGACACTGAAGCTTTCTTT
TRBJ1-1 NA TRBV11-1 NA CDSSRQVKTEAVF TGTGACAGCAGCCGCCAGGTGAAGACTGAAGCTGTCTTT
TRBJ1-2 NA TRBV29-1 NA CSVQGGGGYTF TGCAGCGTCCAAGGGGGAGGAGGCTACACCTTC
TRBJ1-1 NA TRBV29-1 NA CSVGPGWGTRTEAFF TGCAGCGTAGGCCCAGGGTGGGGGACGAGGACTGAAGCTTTCTTT
TRBJ2-1 NA TRBV9 NA CASSLGFSSYNEQFF TGTGCCAGCAGCCTGGGATTCAGCTCCTACAATGAGCAGTTCTTC
TRBJ2-3 NA TRBV11-3 TRBD2 CASSSPRTSGKNTDTQYF TGTGCCAGCAGCTCCCCCCGGACTAGCGGGAAGAACACAGATACGCAGTATTTT
TRBJ2-5 medium-sized TRBV4-2 TRBD2 CASSQGDFGRSETQYF TGTGCCAGCAGCCAAGGAGACTTCGGGAGGTCTGAGACCCAGTACTTC
TRBJ2-7 many TRBV30 NA CAWSPYPGPYEQYF TGTGCCTGGAGTCCATATCCGGGACCCTACGAGCAGTACTTC
TRBJ2-7 NA TRBV7-9 NA CAISRSRNQQYF TGTGCCATCAGCCGATCCCGGAACCAACAGTACTTC
TRBJ2-7 NA TRBV29-1 NA CSVEDQEATPSYEQYF TGCAGCGTTGAAGATCAAGAGGCCACCCCTTCATACGAGCAGTACTTC
TRBJ1-4 NA TRBV6-5 NA CASSKHGPNERLFF TGTGCCAGTAGCAAACACGGACCTAATGAAAGACTGTTTTTT
TRBJ2-1 many TRBV7-9 TRBD2 CASSGTSGSNEQFF TGTGCCAGCAGCGGTACTAGCGGGAGTAATGAGCAGTTCTTC
TRBJ1-3 NA TRBV29-1 NA CSVERAWTGSTIYF TGCAGCGTTGAAAGAGCGTGGACTGGAAGCACCATATATTTT
TRBJ1-2 NA TRBV6-6 NA CVSTHDTYRPDYDYTF TGTGTCAGCACCCACGACACCTACAGGCCTGACTATGACTACACCTTC
TRBJ2-1 NA TRBV10-3 NA CAISVRDDGEQFF TGTGCCATCAGTGTGAGGGACGACGGGGAGCAGTTCTTC
TRBJ1-2 once TRBV5-1 NA CASSSTKGIGYTF TGCGCCAGCAGCTCGACCAAGGGTATCGGCTACACCTTC
TRBJ1-5 NA TRBV5-4 NA CASYLGSNQPQHF TGTGCCAGCTACTTGGGAAGCAATCAGCCCCAGCACTTT
TRBJ2-3 NA TRBV28 NA CASRKEEVNRPQYF TGTGCCAGCAGAAAAGAGGAAGTCAATCGGCCCCAGTATTTT
TRBJ2-7 NA TRBV11-2 NA CASRPHSSGTTYEQYF TGTGCTAGCAGGCCCCATTCTTCCGGGACAACCTACGAGCAGTACTTC
TRBJ2-2 NA TRBV12-3/TRBV12-4 NA CASGLRPEELLF TGTGCCAGCGGCCTCCGTCCCGAGGAGCTGTTATTT
TRBJ1-2 NA TRBV10-1 NA CASSEMVGHSGYGCTF TGCGCCAGCAGCGAGATGGTGGGGCATAGCGGCTATGGCTGCACCTTC
TRBJ1-2 NA TRBV12-3/TRBV12-4 NA CASSLIGSNYGYTF TGTGCCAGCAGTTTGATAGGGAGCAACTATGGCTACACCTTC
TRBJ2-7 few TRBV6-5 TRBD2 CVSSCAGELGEQYF TGTGTCAGCAGTTGCGCGGGAGAGCTAGGCGAGCAGTACTTC
TRBJ2-4 once TRBV12-3/TRBV12-4 NA CAGSLWGGADIAKNIQYF TGTGCCGGCAGTTTATGGGGTGGGGCGGACATAGCAAAAAACATTCAATACTTC
TRBJ2-7 NA TRBV10-3 TRBD2 CAITKRSGLAGEFSYEQYF TGTGCCATCACCAAACGATCGGGACTAGCGGGAGAGTTCTCCTACGAACAATACTTC
TRBJ1-1 NA TRBV6-5 NA CASSIQGVIGAFF TGTGCCAGCAGTATACAGGGTGTGATTGGAGCTTTCTTT